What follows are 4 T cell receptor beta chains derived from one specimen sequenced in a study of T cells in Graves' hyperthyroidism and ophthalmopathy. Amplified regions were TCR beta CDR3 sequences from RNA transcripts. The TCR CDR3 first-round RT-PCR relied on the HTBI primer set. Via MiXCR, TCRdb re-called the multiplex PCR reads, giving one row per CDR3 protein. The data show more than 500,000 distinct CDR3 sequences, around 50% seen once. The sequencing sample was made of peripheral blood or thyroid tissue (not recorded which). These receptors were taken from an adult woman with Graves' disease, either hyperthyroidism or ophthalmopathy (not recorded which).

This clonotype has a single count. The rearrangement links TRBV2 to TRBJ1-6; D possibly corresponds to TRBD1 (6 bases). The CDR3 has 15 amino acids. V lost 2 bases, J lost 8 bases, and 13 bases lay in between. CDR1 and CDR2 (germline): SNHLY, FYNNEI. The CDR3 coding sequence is TGTGCCAGCAGTGAAATGGGGGGCGAATATTCACCCCTCCACTTT. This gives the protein CASSEMGGEYSPLHF.

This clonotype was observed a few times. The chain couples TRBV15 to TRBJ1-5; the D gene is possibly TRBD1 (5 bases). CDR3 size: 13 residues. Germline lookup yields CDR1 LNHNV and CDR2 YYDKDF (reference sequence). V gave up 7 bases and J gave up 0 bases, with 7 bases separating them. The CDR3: CATTGNSNQPQHF. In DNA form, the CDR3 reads TGTGCCACCACAGGGAATAGCAATCAGCCCCAGCATTTT.

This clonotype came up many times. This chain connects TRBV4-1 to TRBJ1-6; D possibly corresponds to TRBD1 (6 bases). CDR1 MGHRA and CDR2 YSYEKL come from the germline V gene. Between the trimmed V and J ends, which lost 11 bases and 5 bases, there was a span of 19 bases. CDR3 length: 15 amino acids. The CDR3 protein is CASKWKGEDNSPLHF. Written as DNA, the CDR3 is TGCGCCTCAAAGTGGAAGGGGGAGGATAATTCACCCCTCCACTTT.

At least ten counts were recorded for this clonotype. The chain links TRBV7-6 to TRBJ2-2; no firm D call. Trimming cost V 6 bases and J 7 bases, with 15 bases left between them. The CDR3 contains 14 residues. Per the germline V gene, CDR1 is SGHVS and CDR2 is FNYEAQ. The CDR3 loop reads CASRGPNVVGELFF. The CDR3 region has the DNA TGTGCCAGCAGGGGCCCAAATGTTGTCGGGGAGCTGTTTTTT.